These 25 T cell receptor beta chains share one sample of origin, sequenced in a study of T cell responses to AZD1222 COVID-19 vaccine. Measured with immunoSEQ multiplex PCR; TCRdb has only the in-frame clones, and not every one. The sample shows around 120,000 clones, 70% to 90% of them seen only once. The sequencing used peripheral blood, collected on day 0 of AZD1222 vaccination. All receptors come from an adult in good health.

This clone was recorded at least ten times. The chain is built from TRBV27 and TRBJ1-1; tentative D call: TRBD1 (6 bases). CDR1 and CDR2 from the germline V gene are MNHEY and SMNVEV (reference sequence). The ends were cut back, 9 bases at V and 4 bases at J, with 18 bases in the middle. The CDR3 has 14 amino acids. The CDR3 DNA sequence: TGTGCCAGTGGGGTGGGGGCACGGAGCACTGAAGCTTTCTTT. Encoded protein: CASGVGARSTEAFF.

This chain uses TRBV6-5 with TRBJ2-7, with 11 positions matching TRBD1. This CDR3 spans 15 amino acids. J lost 6 bases, V lost 6 bases, and 10 bases had no gene match. Per the germline V gene, CDR1 is MNHEY and CDR2 is SVGAGI. The CDR3 protein is CASRTPGQGVGEQYF. For the CDR3, the DNA is TGTGCCAGCAGAACGCCGGGACAGGGGGTAGGCGAGCAGTACTTC.

V is TRBV11-2 and J is TRBJ2-5; maybe TRBD1 (6 bases). This CDR3 spans 13 amino acids. V gave up 5 bases and J gave up 3 bases, with 10 bases separating them. Germline loops: CDR1 SGHAT, CDR2 FQNNGV. The CDR3: CASSRDTEETQYF. For the CDR3, the DNA is TGTGCCAGCAGCCGGGACACGGAAGAGACCCAGTACTTC.

The CDR3 reads CASSPTGVSEQYF. The CDR3 DNA reads TGTGCCAGCTCACCGACAGGGGTGTCCGAGCAGTACTTC. The chain recombines TRBV18 with TRBJ2-7; the match to TRBD1 covers 8 bases. This CDR3 contains 13 residues. The germline gives CDR1 KGHSH, CDR2 LQKENI. V lost 3 bases, J lost 6 bases, and 4 bases stayed unmatched.

The rearrangement uses TRBV5-8 and TRBJ1-6; unclear D gene. CDR1 SGHTS and CDR2 YDEGEE come from the germline V gene. CDR3 length: 11 amino acids. Between the trimmed V and J ends, which lost 3 bases and 12 bases, there was a span of 7 bases. The CDR3 reads CASSSELPLHF. DNA for the CDR3: TGTGCCAGCAGCTCCGAATTACCCCTCCACTTT.

J is TRBJ2-4 and V is TRBV29-1; D ambiguous. This CDR3 comprises 14 residues. CDR1 is SQVTM, CDR2 ANQGSEA, per germline. Trimming stripped 6 bases from V and 0 bases from J, with 12 bases between. CDR3 nucleotide sequence: TGCAGCGTCTCTGACGGATTAGCCAAAAACATTCAGTACTTC. Amino acids: CSVSDGLAKNIQYF.

The chain joins TRBV27 to TRBJ2-3; D remains unclear. The CDR3 extends over 11 amino acids. V lost 8 bases to trimming and J lost 3 bases, with 6 bases between them. Germline V lookup: CDR1 MNHEY, CDR2 SMNVEV (reference sequence). The CDR3 loop is CASVSTDTQYF. The DNA of the CDR3 is TGTGCCAGCGTTTCGACAGATACGCAGTATTTT.

The V gene is TRBV29-1, the J gene TRBJ1-3; tentative D call: TRBD1 (6 bases). There are 14 residues in the CDR3. Germline V gene data show CDR1 as SQVTM and CDR2 as ANQGSEA. The ends were cut back, 3 bases at V and 2 bases at J, with 11 bases in the middle. CDR3 DNA: TGCAGCGTTGACAGCAGGGGTGCTGGAAACACCATATATTTT. As protein: CSVDSRGAGNTIYF.

This chain links TRBV6-5 with TRBJ1-1; D remains unclear. The V end lost 6 bases, the J end lost 3 bases, and 5 bases lay between the germline ends. The CDR3 covers 11 residues. CDR1 and CDR2 from the germline V gene are MNHEY and SVGAGI. The CDR3 region has the DNA TGTGCCAGCAGGAGTTACACTGAAGCTTTCTTT. Its translation: CASRSYTEAFF.

The rearrangement uses TRBV13 and TRBJ2-7, with D perhaps TRBD1 (7 bases). Trimming took off 3 bases at V and 4 bases at J, with 13 bases between the two ends. The length of the CDR3 is 14 residues. Germline CDR1 is PRHDT and CDR2 is FYEKMQ (reference sequence). The CDR3 region is CASSFAGQTYEQYF. As DNA, the CDR3 is TGTGCCAGCAGCTTCGCGGGACAGACTTACGAGCAGTACTTC.

V usage is TRBV7-9 and J usage is TRBJ2-6; 9 bases map to TRBD1. The CDR3 runs 17 residues. The V and J ends lost 3 bases and 4 bases, in that order; junction bases with no gene match: 7. Looked up from germline, CDR1 is SEHNR and CDR2 is FQNEAQ (reference sequence). The CDR3, as DNA: TGTGCCAGCAGCTTTGGGGACAGGGTGAGCGGGGCCAACGTCCTGACTTTC. Encoded protein: CASSFGDRVSGANVLTF.

This clone was picked up a small number of times. The chain recombines TRBV9 with TRBJ1-1; no clear D gene. Germline V gene lookup returns CDR1 SGDLS and CDR2 YYNGEE. V was shortened by 4 bases and J by 4 bases, with 14 bases between the two germline ends. CDR3 size: 14 residues. Written as DNA, the CDR3 is TGTGCCAGCAGCCGCAAGGAAATATCCACTGAAGCTTTCTTT. Protein sequence: CASSRKEISTEAFF.

This clone came up once. The gene calls are TRBV5-5 and TRBJ1-6; no firm D call. The length of the CDR3 is 14 residues. Germline CDR1 and CDR2: SGHKS and YYEKEE (reference sequence). The V end was cut by 1 base, the J end by 9 bases, with 11 bases between. CDR3 in amino acids: CASSLPPRVSPLHF. The DNA of the CDR3 is TGTGCCAGCAGCTTGCCTCCTCGGGTTTCACCCCTCCACTTT.

A note on this clone: One junction end does not reproduce the germline sequence, and a read error may be involved. The chain has TRBV6-5 and TRBJ1-5, with D unclear. The CDR3 covers 14 residues. Germline lookup yields CDR1 MNHEY and CDR2 SVGAGI. CDR3 nucleotide sequence: TGTGCCAGCAGTGACTCGGGCGGCAATCAGCCCCAGCATTTT. This codes for CASSDSGGNQPQHF.

The rearrangement uses TRBV7-8 and TRBJ2-1; D perhaps matches TRBD2 (6 bases). V lost 1 base, J lost 2 bases, and 9 bases lay in between. This CDR3 is built from 15 residues. Germline V gives CDR1 SGHVS, CDR2 FQNEAQ. The CDR3 nucleotides read TGTGCCAGCAGCTTAGTAGCGGACGCCTACAATGAGCAGTTCTTC. Its protein is CASSLVADAYNEQFF.

This clone came up once. The J gene is TRBJ2-2, the V gene TRBV5-1; 7 bases agree with TRBD2. The germline V gene has CDR1 SGHRS and CDR2 YFSETQ. The CDR3 is made up of 14 amino acids. V shed 3 bases and J 5 bases; nucleotides not matched to a gene: 4. This CDR3 reads CASSSGGTTGELFF. CDR3 bases: TGCGCCAGCAGCTCGGGGGGTACTACCGGGGAGCTGTTTTTT. Drawing the rest from reference TRBV5-1 and TRBJ2-2, the complete variable domain is KAGVTQTPRYLIKTRGQQVTLSCSPISGHRSVSWYQQTPGQGLQFLFEYFSETQRNKGNFPGRFSGRQFSNSRSEMNVSTLELGDSALYLCASSSGGTTGELFFGEGSRLTVL.

The V call is TRBV5-8, the J call TRBJ1-5; perhaps TRBD1 as D (5 bases). This CDR3 spans 16 amino acids. Trimming took off 0 bases at V and 7 bases at J, with 17 bases between the two ends. The V gene's germline CDR1 is SGHTS and CDR2 YDEGEE. CDR3 DNA sequence: TGTGCCAGCAGCTTGGTATCCGGCCAGGGAAAACAGCCCCAGCATTTT. This translates into CASSLVSGQGKQPQHF.

V usage is TRBV5-1 and J usage is TRBJ2-7; D may be TRBD1 or TRBD2 (6 bases each). The length of the CDR3 is 16 residues. With 2 bases removed from V and 0 bases from J, the gap between germline ends came to 15 bases. CDR1 SGHRS and CDR2 YFSETQ come from the germline V gene. This CDR3 is CASSLDLGGPSYEQYF. For the CDR3, the DNA is TGCGCCAGCAGCTTAGACCTAGGGGGGCCCTCCTACGAGCAGTACTTC.

V is TRBV7-9 and J is TRBJ1-4; D is unresolved. Germline CDR1 and CDR2: SEHNR and FQNEAQ (reference sequence). V gave up 7 bases and J gave up 0 bases, with 12 bases separating them. The CDR3 sequence is 15 residues long. The DNA of the CDR3 is TGTGCCAGCAATGGGAGGACCTCAACTAATGAAAAACTGTTTTTT. Translation gives CASNGRTSTNEKLFF.

CDR3 DNA sequence: TGTGCCAGCAGTGGGACAGGGGGCCAGCCCCAGCATTTT. Translated: CASSGTGGQPQHF. This chain joins TRBV6-4 and TRBJ1-5; 11 bases line up with TRBD1. Germline values: CDR1 MRHNA, CDR2 SNTAGT. J was trimmed by 7 bases and V by 4 bases; bases with no gene match: 0. The CDR3 has 13 residues.

As DNA, the CDR3 is TGTGCCAGCAGCCCCGCCGGGGGAGACTATGGCTACACCTTC. Residues: CASSPAGGDYGYTF. This sequence joins TRBV11-3 and TRBJ1-2; D may be TRBD1 (5 bases). From germline, CDR1 is SGHNT and CDR2 YENEEA. The CDR3 sequence is 14 residues long. The V gene lost 5 bases and the J gene lost 3 bases, with 13 bases spanning the gap.

The V and J genes are TRBV10-3 and TRBJ1-5, with D hard to call. Germline CDR1 is ENHRY and CDR2 is SYGVKD. CDR3 length equals 12 residues. V was trimmed by 11 bases and J by 6 bases, leaving 14 bases between them. The CDR3 DNA sequence: TGTGCCGCTAGTGGGGAGGCTCAGCCCCAGCATTTT. It translates to CAASGEAQPQHF.

The CDR3 loop is CASSESRNYGYTF. CDR3 bases: TGTGCCAGCAGTGAAAGCCGGAACTATGGCTACACCTTC. V usage is TRBV6-1 and J usage is TRBJ1-2, with D hard to call. V lost 2 bases to trimming and J lost 2 bases, with 6 bases between them. CDR3 length equals 13 residues. From germline, CDR1 is MNHNS and CDR2 SASEGT.

This clone was observed once. Here the CDR3 reads CATSDPDKNEKLFF. Written as DNA, the CDR3 is TGTGCCACCAGTGACCCGGACAAGAATGAAAAACTGTTTTTT. This chain joins TRBV24-1 and TRBJ1-4, with D perhaps matching TRBD1 (5 bases). V lost 4 bases and J lost 5, with 10 bases in between. The CDR3 extends over 14 amino acids. Per the germline V gene, CDR1 is KGHDR and CDR2 is SFDVKD.

The CDR3 loop is CASSVGVRTANSPLHF. The CDR3 coding sequence is TGTGCCAGCAGCGTAGGCGTTCGGACAGCTAATTCACCCCTCCACTTT. The rearrangement uses TRBV9 and TRBJ1-6; a possible D gene is TRBD1 (6 bases). Germline V CDR1 and CDR2: SGDLS, YYNGEE. CDR3 size: 16 residues. The ends were cut back, 0 bases at V and 6 bases at J, with 13 bases in the middle.